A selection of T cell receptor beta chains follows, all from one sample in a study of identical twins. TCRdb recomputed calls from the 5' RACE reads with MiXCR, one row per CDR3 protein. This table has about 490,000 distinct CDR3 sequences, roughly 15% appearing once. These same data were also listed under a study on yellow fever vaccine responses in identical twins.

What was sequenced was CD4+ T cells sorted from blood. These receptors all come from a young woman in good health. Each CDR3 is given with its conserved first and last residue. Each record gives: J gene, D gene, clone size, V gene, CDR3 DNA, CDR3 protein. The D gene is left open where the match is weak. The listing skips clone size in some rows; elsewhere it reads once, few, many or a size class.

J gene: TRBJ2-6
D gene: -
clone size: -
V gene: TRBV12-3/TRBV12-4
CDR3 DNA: TGTGCCAGCACGACAGCATCCTCTGGGGCCAACGTCCTGACTTTC
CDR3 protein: CASTTASSGANVLTF

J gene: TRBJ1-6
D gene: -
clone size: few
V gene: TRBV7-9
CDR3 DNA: TGTGCCAGCAGCGTCGGGACCACTTCACCCCTCCACTTT
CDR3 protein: CASSVGTTSPLHF

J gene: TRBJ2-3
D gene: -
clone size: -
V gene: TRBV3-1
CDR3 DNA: TGTGCCAGCAGCCAAGGGACTACACTAACCCTTTTT
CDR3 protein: CASSQGTTLTLF

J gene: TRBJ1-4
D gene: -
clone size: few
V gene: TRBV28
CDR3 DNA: TGTGCCAGCAGTTTTGGAGGGGGAGTTGAAAAACTGTTTTTT
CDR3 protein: CASSFGGGVEKLFF

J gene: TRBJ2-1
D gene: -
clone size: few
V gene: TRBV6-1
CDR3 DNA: TGTGCCAGCACCTCGGGAGTGGGCCGTTACAATGAGCAGTTCTTC
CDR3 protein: CASTSGVGRYNEQFF

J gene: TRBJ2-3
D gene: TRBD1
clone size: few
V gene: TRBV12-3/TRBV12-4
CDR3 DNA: TGTGCCAGCAGTTTGAGGGGACAGGGTTTTGCCATCACAGATACGCAGTATTTT
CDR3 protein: CASSLRGQGFAITDTQYF

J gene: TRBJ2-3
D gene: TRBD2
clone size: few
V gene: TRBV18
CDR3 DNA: TGTGCCAGCTCACCCCAAGCGGGAGAGGCAGATACGCAGTATTTT
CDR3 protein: CASSPQAGEADTQYF

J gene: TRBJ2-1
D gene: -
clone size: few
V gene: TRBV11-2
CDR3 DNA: TGTGCCAGCAGCTTAGGGCATTTAGCATACTCCTACAATGAGCAGTTCTTC
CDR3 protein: CASSLGHLAYSYNEQFF

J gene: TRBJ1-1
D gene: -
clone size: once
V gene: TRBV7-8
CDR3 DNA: TGTGCCAGCAGCTTTGAGGGAGCGAGTACGTGGGGCACTGAAGCTTTCTTT
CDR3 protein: CASSFEGASTWGTEAFF

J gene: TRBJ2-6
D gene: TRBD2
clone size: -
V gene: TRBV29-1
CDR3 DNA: TGCAGCGTCGGACTAGCAGAGGACTCTGGGGCCAACGTCCTGACTTTC
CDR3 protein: CSVGLAEDSGANVLTF

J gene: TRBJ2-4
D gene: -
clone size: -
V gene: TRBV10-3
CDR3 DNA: TGTGCCACCGCAGGGGACAAAAACATTCAGTACTTC
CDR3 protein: CATAGDKNIQYF

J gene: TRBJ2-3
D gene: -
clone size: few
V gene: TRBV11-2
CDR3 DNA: TGTGCCAGCAGCTTCTACACCCGTATCACAGATACGCAGTATTTT
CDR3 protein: CASSFYTRITDTQYF

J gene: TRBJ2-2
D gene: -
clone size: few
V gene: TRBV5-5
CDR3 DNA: TGTGCCAGCAGCCCTCGGAGGGGGGGCACCGGGGAGCTGTTTTTT
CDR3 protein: CASSPRRGGTGELFF

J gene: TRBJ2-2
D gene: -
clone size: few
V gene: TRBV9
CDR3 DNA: TGTGCCAGCACCAGGGGGGTTAGCGGGGCCGCGAACACCGGGGAGCTGTTTTTT
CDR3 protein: CASTRGVSGAANTGELFF

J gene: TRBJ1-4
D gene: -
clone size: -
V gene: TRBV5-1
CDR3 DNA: TGCGCCAGCAGCTTGGGACAGGAAGGGGAAAAACTGTTTTTT
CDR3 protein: CASSLGQEGEKLFF

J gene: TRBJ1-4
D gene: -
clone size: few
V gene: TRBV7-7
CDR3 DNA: TGTGCCAGCAGCTTAGGAGACAAGCCTAATGAAAAACTGTTTTTT
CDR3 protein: CASSLGDKPNEKLFF

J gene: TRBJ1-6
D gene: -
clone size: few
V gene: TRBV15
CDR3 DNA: TGTGCCACCAGCAGGGGAGAGATCCTCTATAATTCACCCCTCCACTTT
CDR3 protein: CATSRGEILYNSPLHF

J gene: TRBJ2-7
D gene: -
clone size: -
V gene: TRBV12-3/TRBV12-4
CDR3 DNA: TGTGCCAGCACCCTAAAGCCCCTTCTTGGTTATCACTTC
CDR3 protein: CASTLKPLLGYHF

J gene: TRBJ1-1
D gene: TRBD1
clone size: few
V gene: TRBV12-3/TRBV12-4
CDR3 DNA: TGTGCCAGCAGGCGGGGTGGGACAGCCAACACTGAAGCTTTCTTT
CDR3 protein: CASRRGGTANTEAFF

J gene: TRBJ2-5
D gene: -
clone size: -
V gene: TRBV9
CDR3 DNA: TGTGCCAGCAGCGTGCACCGGGACGTTGGAGAGACCCAGTACTTC
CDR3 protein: CASSVHRDVGETQYF

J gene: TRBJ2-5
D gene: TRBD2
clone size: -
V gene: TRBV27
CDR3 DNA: TGTGCCAGCAGTTTCCCTTCCGACAAGCGGGGGAACCAAGAGACCCAGTACTTC
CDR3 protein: CASSFPSDKRGNQETQYF

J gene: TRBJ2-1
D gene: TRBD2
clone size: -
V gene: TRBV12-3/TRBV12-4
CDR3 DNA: TGTGCCAGCAGTGAGACGGGAGGTTCGGATGAGCAGTTCTTC
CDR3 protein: CASSETGGSDEQFF

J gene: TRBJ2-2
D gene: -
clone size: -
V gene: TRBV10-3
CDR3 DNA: TGTGCCATCAGTGATGGGGCCGGGGAGCTGTTTTTT
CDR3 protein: CAISDGAGELFF

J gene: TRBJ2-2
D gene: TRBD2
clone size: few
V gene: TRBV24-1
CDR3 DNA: TGTGCCACCAGGCGGGAGGGCCCAACCGGGGAGCTGTTTTTT
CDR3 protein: CATRREGPTGELFF

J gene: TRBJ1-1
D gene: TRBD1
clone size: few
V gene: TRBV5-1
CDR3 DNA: TGCGCCAGCAGCCGCGGGACAGGGCAGAACACTGAAGCTTTCTTT
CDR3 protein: CASSRGTGQNTEAFF

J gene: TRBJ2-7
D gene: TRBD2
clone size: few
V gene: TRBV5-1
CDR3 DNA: TGCGCCAGCAGCGAGGGACTAGCGGGAGTCTACGAGCAGTACTTC
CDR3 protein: CASSEGLAGVYEQYF

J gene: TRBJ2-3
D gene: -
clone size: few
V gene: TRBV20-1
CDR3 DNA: TGCAGTGTAGAGGGTCCCCCAGATACGCAGTATTTT
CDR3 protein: CSVEGPPDTQYF

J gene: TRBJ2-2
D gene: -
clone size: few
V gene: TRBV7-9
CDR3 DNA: TGTGCCAGCAGCTTAGAGGCGAGCGGGGAGCTGTTTTTT
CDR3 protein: CASSLEASGELFF

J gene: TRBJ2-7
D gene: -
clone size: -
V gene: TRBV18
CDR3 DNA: TGTGCCAGCTCACCACTGTTTGCCGAGCAGTACTTC
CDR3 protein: CASSPLFAEQYF

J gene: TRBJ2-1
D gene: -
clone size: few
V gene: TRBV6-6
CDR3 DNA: TGTGCCAGCAGTTACTTCCTGTTCGGTGAGCAGTTCTTC
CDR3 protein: CASSYFLFGEQFF

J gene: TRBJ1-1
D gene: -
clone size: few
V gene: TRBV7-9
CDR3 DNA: TGTGCCAGCAGCTTCGACCTCCAGAACACTGAAGCTTTCTTT
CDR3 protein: CASSFDLQNTEAFF

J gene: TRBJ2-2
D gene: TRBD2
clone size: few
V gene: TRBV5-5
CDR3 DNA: TGTGCCAGCAGCTTGGGACTAGCAGTAGGGGAGCTGTTTTTT
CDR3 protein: CASSLGLAVGELFF

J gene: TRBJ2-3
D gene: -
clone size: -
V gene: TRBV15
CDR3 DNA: TGTGCCACCAGCAGAGATTTTAACACAGATACGCAGTATTTT
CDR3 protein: CATSRDFNTDTQYF

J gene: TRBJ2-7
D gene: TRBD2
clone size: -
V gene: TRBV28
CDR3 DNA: TGTGCCAGCACCCCGCTGGGCCTAGCGGGTTTACTCTACGAGCAGTACTTC
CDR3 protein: CASTPLGLAGLLYEQYF

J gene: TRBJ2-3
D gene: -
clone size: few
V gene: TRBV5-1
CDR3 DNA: TGCGCCAGCAGCTTGGCCGGGAAAGAAACAGATACGCAGTATTTT
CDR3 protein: CASSLAGKETDTQYF

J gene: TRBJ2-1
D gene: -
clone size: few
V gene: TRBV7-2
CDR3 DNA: TGTGCCAGCAGCTTAGGTGCGGGGCCCGGGGATGAGCAGTTCTTC
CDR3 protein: CASSLGAGPGDEQFF

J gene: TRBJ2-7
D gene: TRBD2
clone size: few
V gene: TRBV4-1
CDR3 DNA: TGCGCCAGCAGCCGTGGGGGTCGGGAGGACCCGTTCTACGAGCAGTACTTC
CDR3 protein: CASSRGGREDPFYEQYF